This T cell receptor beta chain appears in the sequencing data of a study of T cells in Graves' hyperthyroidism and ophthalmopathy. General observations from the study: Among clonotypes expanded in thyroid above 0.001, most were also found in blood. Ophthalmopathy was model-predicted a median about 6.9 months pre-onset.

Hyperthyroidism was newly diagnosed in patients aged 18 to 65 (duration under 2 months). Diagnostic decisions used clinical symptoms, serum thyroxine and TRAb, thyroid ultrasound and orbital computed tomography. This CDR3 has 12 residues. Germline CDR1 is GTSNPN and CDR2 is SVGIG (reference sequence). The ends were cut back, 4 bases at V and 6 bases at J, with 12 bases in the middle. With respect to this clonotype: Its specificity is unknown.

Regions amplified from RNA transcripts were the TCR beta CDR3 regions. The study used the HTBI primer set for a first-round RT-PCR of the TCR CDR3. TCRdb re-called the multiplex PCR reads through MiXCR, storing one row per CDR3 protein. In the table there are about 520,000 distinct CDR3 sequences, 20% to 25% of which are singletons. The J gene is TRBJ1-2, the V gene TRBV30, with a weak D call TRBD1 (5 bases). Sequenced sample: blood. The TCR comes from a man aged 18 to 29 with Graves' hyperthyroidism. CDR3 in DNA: TGTGCCTGGACCCAGGGTACTCATGGCTACACCTTC. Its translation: CAWTQGTHGYTF.